What follows describes a single T cell receptor beta chain. Seattle researchers signed up patients amid active infection and tracked them longitudinally. The germline V gene encodes CDR1 LGHNA and CDR2 YNFKEQ. Trimming left V 0 bases short and J 6 bases short, with 15 bases between. CDR3 size: 16 residues. This specimen belongs to a study of blood T cell repertoires in COVID-19. The wider study: Both acute and convalescent COVID-19 samples were obtained from the United States, Italy and Spain. PBMCs, B-cell-depleted T cells, or T cells were the source of the cDNA or gDNA that made up the material.

In the original analysis: Amplification with reference gene primers provided the estimates of nucleated cell counts. Profiling relied on immunoSEQ multiplex PCR, and the TCRdb table lists in-frame clones only, not all of them. V and J calls and clone size are copied from that table; D and trimming were computed from the DNA. Of about 220,000 clones in the sample, over 75% were seen once. The sample was peripheral blood. This TCR was sampled from a woman aged 70-85 years with COVID-19, enrolled during active disease. The rearrangement links TRBV4-2 to TRBJ1-5; a weak D match, TRBD1 (5 bases). The CDR3 sequence: CASSQEIGGGGQPQHF. For the CDR3, the DNA is TGTGCCAGCAGCCAAGAGATAGGCGGGGGAGGTCAGCCCCAGCATTTT.